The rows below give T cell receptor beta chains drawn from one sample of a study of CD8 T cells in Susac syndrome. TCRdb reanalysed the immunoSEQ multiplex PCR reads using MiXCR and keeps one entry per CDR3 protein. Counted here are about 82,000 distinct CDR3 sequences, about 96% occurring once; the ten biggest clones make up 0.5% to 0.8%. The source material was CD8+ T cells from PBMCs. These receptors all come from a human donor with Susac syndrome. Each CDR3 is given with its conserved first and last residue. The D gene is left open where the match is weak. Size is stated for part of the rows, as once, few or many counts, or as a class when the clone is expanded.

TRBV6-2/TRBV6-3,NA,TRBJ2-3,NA,TGTGGCAGCGGAGATTGGACGGGGTCAGATACGCAGTATTTT,CGSGDWTGSDTQYF
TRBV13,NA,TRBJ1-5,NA,TGTGCCAGCAGCTTTCGCCCGTCCAATCAGCCCCAGCATTTT,CASSFRPSNQPQHF
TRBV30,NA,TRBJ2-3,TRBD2,TGTGCCTGGAGTGGCGGGGGGGCAGATACGCAGTATTTT,CAWSGGGADTQYF
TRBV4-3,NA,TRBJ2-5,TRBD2,TGCGCCAGCAGCCAAGATATAACTAGCGGGGGGCAAGAGACCCAGTACTTC,CASSQDITSGGQETQYF
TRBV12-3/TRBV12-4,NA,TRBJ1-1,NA,TGTGCCAGCAGTTTATGGGGGAAGGAAGCTTTCTTT,CASSLWGKEAFF
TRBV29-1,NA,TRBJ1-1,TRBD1,TGCAGCGTTGGACTGGACAGGGTCACTGAAGCTTTCTTT,CSVGLDRVTEAFF
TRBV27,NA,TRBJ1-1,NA,TGTGCCAGCAGACTAGGGGCGGGGAACACTGAAGCTTTCTTT,CASRLGAGNTEAFF
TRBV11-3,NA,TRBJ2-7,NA,TGTGCCAGCAGCTTACCTGGGACAACTAAGTACGAGCAGTACTTC,CASSLPGTTKYEQYF
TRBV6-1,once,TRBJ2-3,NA,TGTGCCAGCAGTGAAGTATACAGGGCAGATACGCAGTATTTT,CASSEVYRADTQYF
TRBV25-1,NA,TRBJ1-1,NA,TGTGCCAGCAGTGAACGAGGGTCCGCGGACACTGAAGCTTTCTTT,CASSERGSADTEAFF
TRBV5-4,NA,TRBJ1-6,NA,TGTGCCAGCAGCTTGGATCCGAGGGGTTCACCCCTCCACTTT,CASSLDPRGSPLHF
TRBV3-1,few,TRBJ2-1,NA,TGTGCCAGCAGCCAGGACGGGAGCTCCTACAATGAGCAGTTCTTC,CASSQDGSSYNEQFF
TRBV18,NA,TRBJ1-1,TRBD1,TGTGCCAGCTCACGAGACAGGGGGAACACTGAAGCTTTCTTT,CASSRDRGNTEAFF
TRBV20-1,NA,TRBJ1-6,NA,TGCAGTGCTAGAGAAAGGGGTGGTTATAATTCACCCCTCCACTTT,CSARERGGYNSPLHF
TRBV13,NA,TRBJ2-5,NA,TGTGCCAGCAGCTCCCATACCAGGGCGACCCAGTACTTC,CASSSHTRATQYF
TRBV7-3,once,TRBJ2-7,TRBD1,TGTGCCATTGCGCTGGTAAGGATCAGGGGGTACCGCTACGAGCAGTACTTC,CAIALVRIRGYRYEQYF
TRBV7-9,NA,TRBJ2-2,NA,TGTGCCAGCAGCTTAGTACAGGAAAAGGGCACCGGGGAGCTGTTTTTT,CASSLVQEKGTGELFF
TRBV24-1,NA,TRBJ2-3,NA,TGTGCCACCAGTGACCGTCCCACTAGCACAGATACGCAGTATTTT,CATSDRPTSTDTQYF
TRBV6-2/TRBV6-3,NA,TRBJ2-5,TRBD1,TGTGCCAGCAGTTCGGGACAGTTCCAAGAGACCCAGTACTTC,CASSSGQFQETQYF
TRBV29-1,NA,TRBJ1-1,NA,TGCAGCGTTTACGGGACGGCCATGAACACTGAAGCTTTCTTT,CSVYGTAMNTEAFF
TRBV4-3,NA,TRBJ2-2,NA,TGCGCCAGCAGCCAAGATTTTCCCGGGACGGCGAACACCGGGGAGCTGTTTTTT,CASSQDFPGTANTGELFF
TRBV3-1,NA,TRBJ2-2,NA,TGTGCCAGCAGCTACAGCACCGGGGAGCTGTTTTTT,CASSYSTGELFF
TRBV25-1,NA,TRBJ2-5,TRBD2,TGTGCCAGCGGGGGACTAGCGGGGACTCAAGAGACCCAGTACTTC,CASGGLAGTQETQYF
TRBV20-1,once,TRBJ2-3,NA,TGCAGTGCCCGCCTTCCCAATGCAGATACGCAGTATTTT,CSARLPNADTQYF
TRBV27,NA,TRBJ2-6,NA,TGTGCCAGCAGTTCTTATCTGGGGGCCAACGTCCTGACTTTC,CASSSYLGANVLTF
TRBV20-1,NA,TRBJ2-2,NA,TGCAGTGCTAGAGAGGTTAACGGCGGTGACACCGGGGAGCTGTTTTTT,CSAREVNGGDTGELFF
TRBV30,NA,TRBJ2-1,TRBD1,TGTGCCTGGAGTGTACAGGGGAATGAGCAGTTCTTC,CAWSVQGNEQFF
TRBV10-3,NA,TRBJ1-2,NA,TGTGCCATCAGTGGAACCTATGGCTACACCTTC,CAISGTYGYTF
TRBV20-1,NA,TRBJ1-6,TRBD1,TGCAGTGCTAGAGCCAACAGGGGGATCTATAATTCACCCCTCCACTTT,CSARANRGIYNSPLHF
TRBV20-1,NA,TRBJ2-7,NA,TGCAGTGCTAGAGATCTGGGGCAGGGGATCTACGAGCAGTACTTC,CSARDLGQGIYEQYF
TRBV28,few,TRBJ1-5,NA,TGTGCCAGCAGTTTGGCGGGGGGTAGCAATCAGCCCCAGCATTTT,CASSLAGGSNQPQHF
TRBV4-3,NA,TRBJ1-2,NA,TGCGCCAGCAGCCAAGATATGTCAGATAACTATGGCTACACCTTC,CASSQDMSDNYGYTF
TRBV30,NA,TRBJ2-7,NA,TGTGCCTGGAGTGTACAGTCGGGTAGAGGGGGTCACGAGCAGTACTTC,CAWSVQSGRGGHEQYF
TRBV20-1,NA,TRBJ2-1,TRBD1,TGCAGTGCTACCCCTCCGGGACAGGGACTCTTC,CSATPPGQGLF
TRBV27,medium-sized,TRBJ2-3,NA,TGTGCCAGCAGTTCCCCCCCTAGCACAGATACGCAGTATTTT,CASSSPPSTDTQYF
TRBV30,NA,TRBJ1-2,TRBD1,TGTGCCTGGAGTGAGGGACAGGGGGGCTATGGCTACACCTTC,CAWSEGQGGYGYTF
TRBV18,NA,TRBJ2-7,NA,TGTGCCAGCTCACCACATCGCGAGCAGTACTTC,CASSPHREQYF
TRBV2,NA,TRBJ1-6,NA,TGTGCCAGCAGTGACGACAGCTTATATAATTCACCCCTCCACTTT,CASSDDSLYNSPLHF
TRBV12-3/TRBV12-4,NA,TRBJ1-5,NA,TGTGCCAGCAGGCAGGGGTCGGGGCAGCCCCAGCATTTT,CASRQGSGQPQHF
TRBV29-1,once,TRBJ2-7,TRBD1,TGCAGCGTACTGGGGGGACAGGGCCGCGAGCAGTACTTC,CSVLGGQGREQYF